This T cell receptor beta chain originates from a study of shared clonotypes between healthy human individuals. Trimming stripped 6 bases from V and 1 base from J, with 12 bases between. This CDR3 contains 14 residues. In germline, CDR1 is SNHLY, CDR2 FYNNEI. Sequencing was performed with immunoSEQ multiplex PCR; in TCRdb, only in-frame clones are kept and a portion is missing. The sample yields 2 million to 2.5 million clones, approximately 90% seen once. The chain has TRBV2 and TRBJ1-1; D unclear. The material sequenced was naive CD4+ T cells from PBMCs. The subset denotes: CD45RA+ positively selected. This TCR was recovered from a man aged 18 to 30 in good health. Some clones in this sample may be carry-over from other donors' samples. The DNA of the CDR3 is TGTGCCAGCAGCATCTGGACGGCGAACACTGAAGCTTTCTTT. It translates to CASSIWTANTEAFF. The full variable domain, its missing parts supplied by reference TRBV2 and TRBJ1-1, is EPEVTQTPSHQVTQMGQEVILRCVPISNHLYFYWYRQILGQKVEFLVSFYNNEISEKSEIFDDQFSVERPDGSNFTLKIRSTKLEDSAMYFCASSIWTANTEAFFGQGTRLTVV.